The sequence of this T cell receptor beta chain was determined in a study of cytomegalovirus exposure and HLA in healthy donors. Study-wide findings and caveats: With high specificity and sensitivity, the classifier reportedly diagnosed cytomegalovirus status. Rare sequences made up most TCRs, while some public TCRs were found in many donors.

Per the germline V gene, CDR1 is SGHAT and CDR2 is FQNNGV. Trimming pared 5 bases from V and 0 bases from J, leaving 22 bases between. This CDR3 is built from 18 residues. Data came from immunoSEQ multiplex PCR; TCRdb stores just in-frame clones and leaves some out. The sample holds tens of thousands of clones, approximately 93% seen once. The donors formed part of the approximately 120-subject validation cohort, distinct from the approximately 640-subject first cohort. In regard to this clone: What it binds is unknown.

This TCR was recovered from a woman aged 18-29 years in good health and CMV-seronegative. Specimen: PBMCs. This chain uses TRBV11-2 with TRBJ1-1, with D possibly being TRBD1 (6 bases). This chain's CDR3 is CASSPIGGPRKMNTEAFF. CDR3 sequence (DNA): TGTGCCAGCAGCCCGATCGGGGGGCCCCGAAAGATGAACACTGAAGCTTTCTTT.